This TCR beta chain was retrieved from a study of T-cell memory formation after mild COVID-19. Study-wide results and caveats: Researchers report contracting CD4+ clones mostly in CM and EM, with CD8+ clones in EMRA. From day 15 to 85, contracting clones were balanced between CD4 and CD8, whereas later expanders leaned toward CD4+.

The V end was cut by 5 bases, the J end by 12 bases, with 20 bases between. The CDR3 sequence is 13 residues long. CDR1 and CDR2 from the germline V gene are DFQATT and SNEGSKA (reference sequence). TCRdb recomputed calls from the 5' RACE reads with MiXCR, one row per CDR3 protein. The table has 560,000 or so distinct CDR3 sequences, 15% to 20% seen once. To note about this clonotype: Its antigen is unidentified.

The sample consisted of PBMCs or a T cell subset sorted from them (not recorded which). The sequence came from an adult woman who had mild COVID-19 (a few samples of this study predate the infection). Cell type and time point are not known. The V gene is TRBV20-1, the J gene TRBJ2-1, with no clear D. The CDR3: CSADSTALLMQFF. CDR3 sequence (DNA): TGCAGTGCTGATTCGACCGCCCTGCTAATGCAGTTCTTC.